This T cell receptor (beta chain) was identified in a study of cytomegalovirus exposure and HLA in healthy donors. The CDR3 loop spans 22 amino acids. V shed 8 bases, J shed 0 bases, and the junction held 23 bases outside the gene matches. Germline V CDR1 and CDR2: SNHLY, FYNNEI. Turning to this clone: Its target is not known.

General study points: CMV serostatus was the only immune exposure information that was available.

The PCR used 60 Vbeta and 13 Jbeta primers. Data came from immunoSEQ multiplex PCR; TCRdb stores just in-frame clones and leaves some out. The sample shows around 97,000 clones, more than 75% of them seen only once. The chain is built from TRBV2 and TRBJ2-3; 13 bases are a match to TRBD2. Material: PBMCs. The origin of this receptor is a woman between 18 and 29 years old in good health and CMV-seropositive. The CDR3 nucleotides are TGTGCCAGCCTAGTCCCCCCGAGACTAGCGGGAGGCCGACTGTATAGCACAGATACGCAGTATTTT. Its translation: CASLVPPRLAGGRLYSTDTQYF.